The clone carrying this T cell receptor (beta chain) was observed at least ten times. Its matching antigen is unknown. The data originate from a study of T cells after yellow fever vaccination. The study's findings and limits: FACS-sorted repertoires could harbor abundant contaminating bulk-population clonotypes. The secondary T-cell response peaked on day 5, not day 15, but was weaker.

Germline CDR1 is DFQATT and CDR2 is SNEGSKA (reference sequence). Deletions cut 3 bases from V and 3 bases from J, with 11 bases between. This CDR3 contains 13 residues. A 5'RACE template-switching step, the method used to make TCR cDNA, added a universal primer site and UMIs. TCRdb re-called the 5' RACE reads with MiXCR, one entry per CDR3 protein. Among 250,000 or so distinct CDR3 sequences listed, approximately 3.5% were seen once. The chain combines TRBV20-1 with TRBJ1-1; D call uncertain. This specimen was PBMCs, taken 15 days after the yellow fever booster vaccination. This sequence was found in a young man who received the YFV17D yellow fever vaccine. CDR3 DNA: TGCAGTGCTAGTCGTGGTCTCGACACTGAAGCTTTCTTT. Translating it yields CSASRGLDTEAFF.